This TCR beta chain comes out of a study of blood T cell repertoires in COVID-19. Sequencing used immunoSEQ multiplex PCR; TCRdb keeps in-frame clones, though not all of them. Counted here are 200,000 to 300,000 clones, approximately 80% occurring once; the ten biggest clones make up around 4%. CDR1 is SEHNR, CDR2 FQNEAQ, per germline (reference sequence). The length of the CDR3 is 17 residues. J was trimmed by 5 bases and V by 1 base; bases with no gene match: 10. The sample was peripheral blood. The genes are TRBV7-9 and TRBJ2-5, with 10 positions matching TRBD2. The clonotype originates from a man aged 60-69 years with acute or convalescent COVID-19. CDR3 amino acids: CASSLVLASGGRETQYF. In nucleotides, the CDR3 is TGTGCCAGCAGCTTAGTGTTGGCTAGCGGGGGCCGGGAGACCCAGTACTTC.